The sequence of this TCR beta chain was determined in a study of cytomegalovirus exposure and HLA in healthy donors. CDR1 and CDR2 from the germline V gene are LGHNA and YSLEER. The CDR3 sequence is 13 residues long. The J segment lost 9 bases and the V segment lost 3 bases, leaving 6 bases of the junction unmatched. PCR was performed using 60 Vbeta and 13 Jbeta primers. Method: immunoSEQ multiplex PCR; TCRdb's copy keeps in-frame clones and lacks some. The sample records 200,000 to 300,000 clones, approximately 84% being singletons. In the case of this clone: Antigen specificity is unknown.

The study's findings and limits: Among CMV-associated TCR beta chains, most appeared HLA-restricted in a later analysis.

This TCR came from a woman aged 40-49 years in good health and CMV-seropositive. The gene calls are TRBV4-3 and TRBJ2-3; 7 positions match TRBD2. The sample comprised PBMCs. Written as DNA, the CDR3 is TGCGCCAGCAGCCAGGGGGGACTAAGGACGCAGTATTTT. This translates into CASSQGGLRTQYF.